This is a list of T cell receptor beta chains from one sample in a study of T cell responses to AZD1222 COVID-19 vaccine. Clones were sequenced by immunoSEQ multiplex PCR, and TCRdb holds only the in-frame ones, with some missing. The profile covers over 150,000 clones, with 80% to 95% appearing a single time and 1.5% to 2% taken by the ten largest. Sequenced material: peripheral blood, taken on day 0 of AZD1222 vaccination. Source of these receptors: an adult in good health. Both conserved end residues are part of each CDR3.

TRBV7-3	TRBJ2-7	CASSTTGSNSYEQYF
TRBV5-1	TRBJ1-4	CASSLTGFGDEKLFF
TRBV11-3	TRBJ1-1	CASRGGDNTEAFF
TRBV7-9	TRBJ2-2	CASSFGLAGRAGELFF
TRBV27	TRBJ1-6	CASSFRDRSSYNSPLHF
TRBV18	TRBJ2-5	CASSPSGQGKETQYF
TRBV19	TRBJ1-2	CASSIGRGLYGYTF
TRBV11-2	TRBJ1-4	CASSYYIGTGSTNEKLFF
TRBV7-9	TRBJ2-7	CASSALTRGSSSYEQYF
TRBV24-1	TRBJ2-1	CATSEALAGTNEQFF
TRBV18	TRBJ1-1	CASSEGENTEAFF
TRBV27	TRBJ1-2	CASMSATGTIYGYTF
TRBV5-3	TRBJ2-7	CARSSRALIDSYEQYF
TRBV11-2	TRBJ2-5	CASSRRAGQETQYF
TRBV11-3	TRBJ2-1	CASSLGGRTINNEQFF
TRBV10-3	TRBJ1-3	CAISERAADTIYF
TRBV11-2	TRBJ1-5	CASSLEVGQRNQPQHF
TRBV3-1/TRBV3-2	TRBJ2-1	CASSQDPPARALYNEQFF
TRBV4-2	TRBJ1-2	CASSQAQGNTYGYTF
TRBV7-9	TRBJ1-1	CASSLAEGAGTEAFF
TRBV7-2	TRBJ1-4	CASSLDGRGKLFF
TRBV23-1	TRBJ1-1	CASSTGTSPEAFF
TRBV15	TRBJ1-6	CATSRDIANSPLHF
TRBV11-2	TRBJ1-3	CASSPLRNTIYF
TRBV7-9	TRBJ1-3	CASSLGQGGTGNTIYF
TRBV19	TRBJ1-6	CASRRRENSPLHF
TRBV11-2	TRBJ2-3	CASSSTGGVGDTQYF
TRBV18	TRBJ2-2	CASSPRNIAGATGELFF
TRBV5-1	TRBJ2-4	CASSLADRGKNIQYF
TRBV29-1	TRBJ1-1	CSVTGGGGSREAFF
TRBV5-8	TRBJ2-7	CASSPRRQETYEQYF
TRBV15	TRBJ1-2	CATSRQGAEDGYTF
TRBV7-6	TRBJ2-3	CASSLVAVPSTDTQYF
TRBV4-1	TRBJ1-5	CASSQDQGGPQHF
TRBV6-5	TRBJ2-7	CASKKPGTPDYEQYF
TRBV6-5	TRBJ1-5	CASSVQADSNQPQHF
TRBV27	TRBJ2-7	CASSQQHIATVQYF
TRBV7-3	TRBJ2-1	CASSLTGGNEQFF
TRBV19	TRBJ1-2	CASSRTIRGIDGYTF
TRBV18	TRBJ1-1	CASSPSGVEAFF
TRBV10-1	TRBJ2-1	CASSGGTSGSWEQFF
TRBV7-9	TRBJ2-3	CASSRQATDTQYF
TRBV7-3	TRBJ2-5	CASSLTGQGAGETQYF
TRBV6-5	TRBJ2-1	CASGRGRGRDNEQFF
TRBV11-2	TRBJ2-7	CASSFTSGVAYEQYF
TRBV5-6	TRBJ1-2	CASSLSGPNYGYTF
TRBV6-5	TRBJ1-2	CASTQTGRSYGYTF
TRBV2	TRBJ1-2	CASSEDARGHGYTF